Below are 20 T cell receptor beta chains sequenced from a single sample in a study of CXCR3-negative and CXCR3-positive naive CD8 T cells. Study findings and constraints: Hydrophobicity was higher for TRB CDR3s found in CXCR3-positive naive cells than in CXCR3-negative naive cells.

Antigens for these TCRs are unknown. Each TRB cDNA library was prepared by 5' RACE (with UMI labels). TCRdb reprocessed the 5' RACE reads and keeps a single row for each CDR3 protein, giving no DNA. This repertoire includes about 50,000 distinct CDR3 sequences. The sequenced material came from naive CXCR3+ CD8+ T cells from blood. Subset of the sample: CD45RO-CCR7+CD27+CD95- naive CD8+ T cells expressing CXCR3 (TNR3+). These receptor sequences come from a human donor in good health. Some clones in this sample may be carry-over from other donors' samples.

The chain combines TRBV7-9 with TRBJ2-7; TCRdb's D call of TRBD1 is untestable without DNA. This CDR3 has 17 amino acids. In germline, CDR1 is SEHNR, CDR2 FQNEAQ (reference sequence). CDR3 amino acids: CASSLKAPGTAAYEQYF.

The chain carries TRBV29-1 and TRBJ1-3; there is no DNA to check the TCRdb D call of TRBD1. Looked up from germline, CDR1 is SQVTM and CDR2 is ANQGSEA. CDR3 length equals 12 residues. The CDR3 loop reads CSVRTGGNTIYF.

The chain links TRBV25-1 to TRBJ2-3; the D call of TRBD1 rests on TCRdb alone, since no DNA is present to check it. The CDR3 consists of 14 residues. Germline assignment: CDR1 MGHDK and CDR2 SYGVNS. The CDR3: CASSDTGVADTQYF. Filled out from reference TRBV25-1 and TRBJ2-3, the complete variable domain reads EADIYQTPRYLVIGTGKKITLECSQTMGHDKMYWYQQDPGMELHLIHYSYGVNSTEKGDLSSESTVSRIRTEHFPLTLESARPSHTSQYLCASSDTGVADTQYFGPGTRLTVL.

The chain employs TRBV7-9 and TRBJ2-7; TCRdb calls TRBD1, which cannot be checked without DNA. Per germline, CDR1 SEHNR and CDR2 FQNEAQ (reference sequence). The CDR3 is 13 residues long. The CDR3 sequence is CASSPQGAYEQYF.

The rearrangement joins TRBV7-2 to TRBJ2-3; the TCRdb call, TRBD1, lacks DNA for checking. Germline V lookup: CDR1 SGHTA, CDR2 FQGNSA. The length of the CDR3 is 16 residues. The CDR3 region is CASSLAPGPPTDTQYF.

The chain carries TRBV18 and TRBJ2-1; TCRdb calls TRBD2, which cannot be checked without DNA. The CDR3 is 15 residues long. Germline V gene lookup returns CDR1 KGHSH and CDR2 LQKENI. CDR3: CASSPPELADNEQFF.

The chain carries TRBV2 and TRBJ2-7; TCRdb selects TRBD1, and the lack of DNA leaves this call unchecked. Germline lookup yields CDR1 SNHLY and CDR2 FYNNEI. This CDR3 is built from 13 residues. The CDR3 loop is CASSGQGAYEQYF.

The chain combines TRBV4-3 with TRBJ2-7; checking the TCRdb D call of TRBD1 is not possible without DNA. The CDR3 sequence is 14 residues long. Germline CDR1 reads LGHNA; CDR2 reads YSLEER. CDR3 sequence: CASSPDRGNYEQYF.

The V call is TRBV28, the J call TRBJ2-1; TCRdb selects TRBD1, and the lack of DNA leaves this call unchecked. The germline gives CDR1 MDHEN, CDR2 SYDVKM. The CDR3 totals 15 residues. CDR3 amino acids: CASSPDRERYNEQFF.

CDR3 region: CASSEPRQGSNYGYTF. The chain couples TRBV25-1 to TRBJ1-2; the TCRdb call, TRBD1, lacks DNA for checking. CDR1 and CDR2 from the germline V gene are MGHDK and SYGVNS. This CDR3 is 16 amino acids long.

CDR3: CASSYVSIQETQYF. The genes are TRBV6-2 or TRBV6-3 and TRBJ2-5. This CDR3 region has 14 residues. CDR1 is MNHEY, CDR2 SVGEGT, per germline.

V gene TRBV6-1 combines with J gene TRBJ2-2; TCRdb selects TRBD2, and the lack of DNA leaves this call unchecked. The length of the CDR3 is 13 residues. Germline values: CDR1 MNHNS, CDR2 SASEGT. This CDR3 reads CASRGLAVGELFF.

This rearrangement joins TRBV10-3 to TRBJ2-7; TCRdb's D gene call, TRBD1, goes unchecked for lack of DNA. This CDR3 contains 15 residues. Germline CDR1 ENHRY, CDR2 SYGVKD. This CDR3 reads CAISERDTEGGEQYF.

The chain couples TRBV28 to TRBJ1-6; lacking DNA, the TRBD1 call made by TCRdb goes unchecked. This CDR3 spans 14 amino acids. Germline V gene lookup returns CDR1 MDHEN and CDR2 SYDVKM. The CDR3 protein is CASSFGQEDSPLHF.

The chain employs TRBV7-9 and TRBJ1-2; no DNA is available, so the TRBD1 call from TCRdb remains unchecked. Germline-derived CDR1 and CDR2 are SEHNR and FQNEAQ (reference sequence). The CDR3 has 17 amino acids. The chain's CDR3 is CASSLARDSSSEGGYTF.

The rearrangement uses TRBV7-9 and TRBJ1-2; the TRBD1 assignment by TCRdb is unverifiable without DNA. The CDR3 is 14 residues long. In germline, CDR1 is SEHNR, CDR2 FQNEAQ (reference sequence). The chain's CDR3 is CASSRGPGAYGYTF.

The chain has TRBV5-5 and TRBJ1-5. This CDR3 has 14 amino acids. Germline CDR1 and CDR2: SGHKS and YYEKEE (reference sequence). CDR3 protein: CASSQDRPYQPQHF.

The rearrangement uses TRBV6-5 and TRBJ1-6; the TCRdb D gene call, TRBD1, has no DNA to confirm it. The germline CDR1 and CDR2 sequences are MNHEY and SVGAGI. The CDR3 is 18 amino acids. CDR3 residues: CASRTGTDYILYNSPLHF.

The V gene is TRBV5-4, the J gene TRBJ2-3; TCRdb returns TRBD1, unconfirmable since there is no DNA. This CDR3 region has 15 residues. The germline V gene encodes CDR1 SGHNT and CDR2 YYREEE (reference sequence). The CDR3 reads CASSFSQGAGDTQYF.

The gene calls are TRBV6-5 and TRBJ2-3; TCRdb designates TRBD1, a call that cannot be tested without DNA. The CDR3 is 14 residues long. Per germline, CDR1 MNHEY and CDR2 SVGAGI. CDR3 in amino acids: CASSFRGFTDTQYF.